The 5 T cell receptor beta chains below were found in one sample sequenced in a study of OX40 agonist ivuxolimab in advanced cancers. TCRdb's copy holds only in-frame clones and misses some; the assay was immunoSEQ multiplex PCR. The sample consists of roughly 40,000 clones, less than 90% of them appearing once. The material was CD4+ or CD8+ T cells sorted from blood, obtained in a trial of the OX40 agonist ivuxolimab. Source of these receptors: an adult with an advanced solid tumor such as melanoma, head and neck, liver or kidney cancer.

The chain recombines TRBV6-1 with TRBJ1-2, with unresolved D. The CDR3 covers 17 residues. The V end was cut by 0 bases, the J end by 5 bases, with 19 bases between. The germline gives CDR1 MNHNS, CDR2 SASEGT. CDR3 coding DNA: TGTGCCAGCAGTGAAGCGTCGGCAGCCGTCGCGGGTTATGGCTACACCTTC. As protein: CASSEASAAVAGYGYTF.

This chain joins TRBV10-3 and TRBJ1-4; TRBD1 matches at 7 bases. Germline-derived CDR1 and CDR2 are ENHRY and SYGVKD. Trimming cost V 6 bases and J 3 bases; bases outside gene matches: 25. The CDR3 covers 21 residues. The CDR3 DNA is TGTGCCATCAGCCCTATTCCGGGACAGCCTGATGTAGGCTACCCTAATGAAAAACTGTTTTTT. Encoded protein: CAISPIPGQPDVGYPNEKLFF.

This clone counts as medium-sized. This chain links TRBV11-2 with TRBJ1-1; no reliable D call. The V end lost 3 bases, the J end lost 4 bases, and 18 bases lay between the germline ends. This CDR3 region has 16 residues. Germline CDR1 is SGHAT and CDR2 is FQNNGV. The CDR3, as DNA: TGTGCCAGCAGCTTCCCCCCGACAAGGGAGGCCACTGAAGCTTTCTTT. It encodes CASSFPPTREATEAFF.

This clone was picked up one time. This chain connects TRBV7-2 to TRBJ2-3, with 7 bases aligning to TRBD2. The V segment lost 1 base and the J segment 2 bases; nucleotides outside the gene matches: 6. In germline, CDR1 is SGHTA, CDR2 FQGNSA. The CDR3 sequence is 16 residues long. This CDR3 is CASSLVDGGFTDTQYF. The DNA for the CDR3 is TGTGCCAGCAGCTTAGTTGACGGGGGGTTCACAGATACGCAGTATTTT. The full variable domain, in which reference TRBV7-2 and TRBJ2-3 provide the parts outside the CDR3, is GAGVSQSPSNKVTEKGKDVELRCDPISGHTALYWYRQSLGQGLEFLIYFQGNSAPDKSGLPSDRFSAERTGGSVSTLTIQRTQQEDSAVYLCASSLVDGGFTDTQYFGPGTRLTVL.

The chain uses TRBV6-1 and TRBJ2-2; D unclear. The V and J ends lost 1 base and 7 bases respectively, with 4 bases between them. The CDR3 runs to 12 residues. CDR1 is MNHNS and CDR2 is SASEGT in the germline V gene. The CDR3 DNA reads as TGTGCCAGCAGTGAAGAAGTCGGGGAGCTGTTTTTT. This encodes CASSEEVGELFF.